The 21 T cell receptor beta chains below were found in one sample sequenced in a study of blood T cell repertoires in COVID-19. The repertoire was sequenced with immunoSEQ multiplex PCR; TCRdb's copy has only in-frame clones and lacks some. The sample records about 72,000 clones, 86% being singletons. What was sequenced was peripheral blood. These receptors were collected from a man aged 25 to 40 with acute or convalescent COVID-19.

V gene TRBV7-8 combines with J gene TRBJ2-3; maybe TRBD1 (5 bases). In germline, CDR1 is SGHVS, CDR2 FQNEAQ. Between the trimmed V and J ends, which lost 5 bases and 2 bases, there was a span of 23 bases. The CDR3 contains 18 residues. The CDR3 region is CASSPTFSSTEPTDTQYF. As DNA, the CDR3 is TGTGCCAGCAGCCCTACTTTCTCTTCGACAGAGCCCACAGATACGCAGTATTTT.

The V gene is TRBV14, the J gene TRBJ2-3; D is uncertain. Trimming shortened V by 3 bases and J by 5 bases, and 15 bases separated the two germline ends. Germline CDR1 and CDR2: SGHDN and FVKESK. The CDR3 has 15 residues. In DNA form, the CDR3 reads TGTGCCAGCAGCCACTCACCGGTCTTTGGAGATACGCAGTATTTT. This encodes CASSHSPVFGDTQYF.

This clone was seen a few times. The chain's CDR3 is CASRGLAGGYEQYF. As DNA, the CDR3 is TGTGCCAGCCGGGGACTAGCGGGAGGCTACGAGCAGTACTTC. V and J are TRBV2 and TRBJ2-7, with TRBD2 identical over 15 bases. The CDR3 runs to 14 residues. Germline CDR1 SNHLY, CDR2 FYNNEI. V dropped 8 bases and J dropped 3; count of bases not matched to a gene: 2.

This rearrangement joins TRBV5-6 to TRBJ2-7, with D maybe TRBD2 (5 bases). There are 16 residues in the CDR3. Trimming took 4 bases from V and 3 from J, leaving 20 bases between them. Germline values: CDR1 SGHDT, CDR2 YYEEEE. CDR3 bases: TGTGCCAGCAGCCCCCTTGGAGCGGACTCCCTCTACGAGCAGTACTTC. As protein: CASSPLGADSLYEQYF.

The J gene is TRBJ1-1, the V gene TRBV29-1; D uncertain. The germline V and J ends were trimmed by 2 bases and 4 bases, with 8 bases remaining between them. CDR1 and CDR2 (germline): SQVTM, ANQGSEA. The CDR3 loop spans 12 amino acids. CDR3 coding DNA: TGCAGCGTTGAACTATCCATCACTGAAGCTTTCTTT. It specifies CSVELSITEAFF. Based on the CDR3 plus reference TRBV29-1 and TRBJ1-1, the full variable domain is SAVISQKPSRDICQRGTSLTIQCQVDSQVTMMFWYRQQPGQSLTLIATANQGSEATYESGFVIDKFPISRPNLTFSTLTVSNMSPEDSSIYLCSVELSITEAFFGQGTRLTVV.

CDR3 DNA: TGTGCCACCAGGCCTACAGGGGGGGGACAAGCTTTCTTT. It specifies CATRPTGGGQAFF. The chain links TRBV24-1 to TRBJ1-1; 8 bases match TRBD1. The V segment lost 7 bases and the J segment 9 bases; nucleotides outside the gene matches: 9. The CDR3 loop spans 13 amino acids. CDR1 and CDR2 from the germline V gene are KGHDR and SFDVKD.

The chain is built from TRBV29-1 and TRBJ2-7; perhaps TRBD1 as D (5 bases). CDR1 and CDR2 (germline): SQVTM, ANQGSEA. V lost 3 bases, J lost 9 bases, and 12 bases lay in between. The CDR3 is made up of 11 amino acids. CDR3 in amino acids: CSVDGQGGQYF. The CDR3 nucleotides are TGCAGCGTTGATGGCCAGGGCGGGCAGTACTTC.

V gene TRBV5-1 combines with J gene TRBJ1-3; D not certain. This CDR3 contains 15 residues. Germline V CDR1 and CDR2: SGHRS, YFSETQ. The V gene lost 0 bases and the J gene lost 0 bases, with 7 bases spanning the gap. CDR3 in amino acids: CASSLDTFSGNTIYF. In DNA, the CDR3 is TGCGCCAGCAGCTTGGATACATTCTCTGGAAACACCATATATTTT.

The J gene is TRBJ2-1, the V gene TRBV6-5; 9 bases agree with TRBD2. The CDR3 covers 15 residues. Germline assignment: CDR1 MNHEY and CDR2 SVGAGI. V gave up 6 bases and J gave up 9 bases; unmatched junction bases: 12. CDR3: CASRVRGGRAFEQFF. The CDR3 coding sequence is TGTGCCAGCAGGGTGCGAGGCGGGAGGGCCTTTGAGCAGTTCTTC.

The V call is TRBV29-1, the J call TRBJ2-5, with D possibly matching TRBD2 (7 bases). The CDR3 is 14 amino acids. Trimming pared 7 bases from V and 0 bases from J, leaving 15 bases between. Germline V gene data show CDR1 as SQVTM and CDR2 as ANQGSEA. The DNA of the CDR3 is TGCAGCGGGGCCGGGGGGCAGTACCAAGAGACCCAGTACTTC. This encodes CSGAGGQYQETQYF.

This chain joins TRBV6-1 and TRBJ1-1; a possible D gene is TRBD1 (5 bases). The V end was cut by 2 bases, the J end by 7 bases, with 11 bases between. Looked up from germline, CDR1 is MNHNS and CDR2 is SASEGT. The CDR3 loop spans 13 amino acids. CDR3 nucleotides: TGTGCCAGCAGTGAATCCCAGGGCCTTGAAGCTTTCTTT. It specifies CASSESQGLEAFF.

The rearrangement joins TRBV15 to TRBJ1-1; D is unresolved. CDR1 and CDR2 (germline): LNHNV, YYDKDF (reference sequence). CDR3 size: 13 residues. V was clipped by 8 bases and J by 3 bases, with 13 bases between them. CDR3 protein: CATENQRYTEAFF. In nucleotides, the CDR3 is TGTGCCACCGAAAACCAGAGGTACACTGAAGCTTTCTTT. Full variable domain (outside the CDR3, taken from reference TRBV15 and TRBJ1-1): DAMVIQNPRYQVTQFGKPVTLSCSQTLNHNVMYWYQQKSSQAPKLLFHYYDKDFNNEADTPDNFQSRRPNTSFCFLDIRSPGLGDTAMYLCATENQRYTEAFFGQGTRLTVV.

This sequence joins TRBV5-5 and TRBJ2-1; 9 positions match TRBD2. The CDR3 contains 16 residues. V trimming: 3 bases; J trimming: 10 bases; junction bases outside the gene matches: 14. Germline-derived CDR1 and CDR2 are SGHKS and YYEKEE (reference sequence). CDR3: CASSSKAGGPSSEQFF. In DNA form, the CDR3 reads TGTGCCAGCAGCTCAAAGGCGGGAGGGCCCAGTAGCGAGCAGTTCTTC.

The J gene is TRBJ2-7, the V gene TRBV2, with TRBD2 matching over 7 bases. The CDR3 is 15 residues long. Trimming at V came to 7 bases and at J to 3 bases, leaving 12 bases not matched to a gene. The germline gives CDR1 SNHLY, CDR2 FYNNEI. This chain's CDR3 is CASNGGGGGSYEQYF. CDR3 sequence (DNA): TGTGCCAGCAATGGGGGGGGAGGAGGAAGCTACGAGCAGTACTTC.

The chain joins TRBV11-2 to TRBJ2-3; D perhaps matches TRBD2 (6 bases). V gave up 5 bases and J gave up 2 bases, with 14 bases separating them. The V gene's germline CDR1 is SGHAT and CDR2 FQNNGV. The CDR3 sequence is 15 residues long. CDR3 region: CASSPMGLNTDTQYF. The CDR3 DNA reads TGTGCCAGCAGCCCGATGGGACTCAACACAGATACGCAGTATTTT.

This sequence joins TRBV7-2 and TRBJ2-1, with TRBD2 matching 7 bases. Germline lookup yields CDR1 SGHTA and CDR2 FQGNSA. The CDR3 totals 17 residues. The V gene end was trimmed by 4 bases and the J gene end by 8 bases; junction bases not matched to a gene: 17. This chain's CDR3 is CASSYRLGGGRSDEQFF. CDR3 bases: TGTGCCAGCAGCTATCGCTTAGGAGGCGGGAGAAGTGATGAGCAGTTCTTC.

The V and J genes are TRBV7-2 and TRBJ2-7, with D possibly being TRBD2 (6 bases). The germline V gene has CDR1 SGHTA and CDR2 FQGNSA. V was pared by 2 bases and J by 3 bases, with 14 bases between. This CDR3 spans 15 amino acids. Here the CDR3 reads CASSLYSGTFYEQYF. CDR3 bases: TGTGCCAGCAGCTTATATAGCGGAACGTTCTACGAGCAGTACTTC. The whole variable domain, remainder taken from reference TRBV7-2 and TRBJ2-7, is GAGVSQSPSNKVTEKGKDVELRCDPISGHTALYWYRQSLGQGLEFLIYFQGNSAPDKSGLPSDRFSAERTGGSVSTLTIQRTQQEDSAVYLCASSLYSGTFYEQYFGPGTRLTVT.

The chain links TRBV27 to TRBJ2-7; D is possibly TRBD2 (6 bases). The CDR3 has 14 residues. Germline V gives CDR1 MNHEY, CDR2 SMNVEV (reference sequence). Trimming pared 2 bases from V and 5 bases from J, leaving 13 bases between. The CDR3, as DNA: TGTGCCAGCAGTTTAGGAGGGGCCCATGACGAGCAGTACTTC. As protein: CASSLGGAHDEQYF.

V usage is TRBV5-1 and J usage is TRBJ2-2, with 12 bases matching TRBD2. This CDR3 region has 17 residues. Germline CDR1 is SGHRS and CDR2 is YFSETQ. V shed 4 bases and J 2 bases; nucleotides not matched to a gene: 6. CDR3 bases: TGCGCCAGCAGCCCCCTAGCGGGAGGGCCAAACACCGGGGAGCTGTTTTTT. It codes for CASSPLAGGPNTGELFF. The full variable domain, in which reference TRBV5-1 and TRBJ2-2 provide the parts outside the CDR3, is KAGVTQTPRYLIKTRGQQVTLSCSPISGHRSVSWYQQTPGQGLQFLFEYFSETQRNKGNFPGRFSGRQFSNSRSEMNVSTLELGDSALYLCASSPLAGGPNTGELFFGEGSRLTVL.

The V call is TRBV20-1, the J call TRBJ1-4; TRBD1 aligns across 8 bases. Germline loops: CDR1 DFQATT, CDR2 SNEGSKA (reference sequence). With V trimmed by 3 bases and J by 7 bases, 7 bases remained unmatched. The CDR3 totals 14 residues. CDR3 bases: TGCAGTGCTAGTACACGCGGGACAGGTGAAAAACTGTTTTTT. This sequence encodes CSASTRGTGEKLFF.

In this sample, this clone turned up a few times. The chain has TRBV2 and TRBJ2-3, with a weak D call TRBD2 (5 bases). Deletions cut 10 bases from V and 5 bases from J, with 10 bases between. This CDR3 has 11 residues. Per the germline V gene, CDR1 is SNHLY and CDR2 is FYNNEI. The DNA of the CDR3 is TGTGCCATTCCGGGGATAGATACGCAGTATTTT. Translated, it gives CAIPGIDTQYF.